A few counts support the clone carrying this T cell receptor beta chain. The data belong to a study of OX40 agonist ivuxolimab in advanced cancers. V gave up 4 bases and J gave up 3 bases; unmatched junction bases: 8. The CDR3 is 15 residues long. Germline loops: CDR1 MNHNS, CDR2 SASEGT. Profiling relied on immunoSEQ multiplex PCR, and the TCRdb table lists in-frame clones only, not all of them. This table holds more than 45,000 clones, roughly three quarters found once. The source material was CD4+ or CD8+ T cells sorted from blood, sampled in a trial of the OX40 agonist ivuxolimab. The J gene is TRBJ2-7, the V gene TRBV6-1; 8 bases match TRBD2. This clonotype originated in an adult with an advanced solid tumor such as melanoma, head and neck, liver or kidney cancer. The CDR3 is CASSADRRGVYEQYF. The CDR3 DNA follows: TGTGCCAGCAGTGCGGACCGGCGGGGGGTCTACGAGCAGTACTTC.